This TCR beta chain was retrieved from a study of PD-1 blockade in classical Hodgkin lymphoma. This CDR3 contains 15 residues. V shed 3 bases, J shed 7 bases, and the junction held 8 bases outside the gene matches. Germline V gene sequence: CDR1 MNHNS, CDR2 SASEGT. Time point of the sample: newly diagnosed, previously untreated cHL patient sample. CD4+ T cells were purified from thawed PBMCs by negative selection. Newly diagnosed, untreated classical Hodgkin lymphoma PBMCs provided comparison. Only in-frame clones appear in the TCRdb table, and some are missing; sequencing was by immunoSEQ multiplex PCR. This table has roughly 20,000 clones, 90% appearing once. Remarks on this clone: Its antigen is not known.

General study points: Why the repertoires differ is still unclear, perhaps disease activity or prior therapy. Newly diagnosed patients had baseline TCR diversity that was reportedly lower than that of healthy donors.

The TCR comes from a human donor with classical Hodgkin lymphoma. Sequencing was carried out using CD4+ T cells from blood. The V and J genes are TRBV6-1 and TRBJ2-2; 7 bases agree with TRBD2. Written as DNA, the CDR3 is TGTGCCAGCAGTGATAGGCAGGGAGGGATCGGGGAGCTGTTTTTT. Its protein product is CASSDRQGGIGELFF.